These 7 T cell receptor beta chains originate from one sample sequenced in a study of T cells in Graves' hyperthyroidism and ophthalmopathy. RNA transcripts served as the template for amplifying TCR beta CDR3 regions. Primed by the HTBI set, a first-round RT-PCR was run on the TCR CDR3. Via MiXCR, TCRdb re-called the multiplex PCR reads, giving one row per CDR3 protein. The data contain around 300,000 distinct CDR3 sequences, 13% of them seen just once; the ten biggest clones take up almost 8%. Material for sequencing was blood. The receptors stem from a woman in her twenties or thirties with Graves' hyperthyroidism that later progressed to Graves' ophthalmopathy.

This clonotype showed up many times. The CDR3 DNA reads as TGTGCCAGCAGTACCGAGGCCGGGACCCGGGGACAGGATACGCAGTATTTT. It codes for CASSTEAGTRGQDTQYF. The rearrangement links TRBV12-3 or TRBV12-4 to TRBJ2-3; 7 positions match TRBD1. V lost 5 bases to trimming and J lost 6 bases; unmatched junction nucleotides: 17. CDR3 size: 17 residues.

This clonotype appeared many times. CDR3 sequence reads: CASTGYTAGYYNEQFF. CDR3 DNA sequence: TGTGCCAGCACGGGTTACACAGCGGGTTACTACAATGAGCAGTTCTTC. The chain links TRBV6-2 or TRBV6-3 to TRBJ2-1, with a weak D call TRBD2 (6 bases). The CDR3 length is 16 residues. V was pared by 7 bases and J by 3 bases, with 19 bases between. Germline V CDR1 and CDR2: MNHEY, SVGEGT.

This clonotype appeared many times. The chain couples TRBV6-2 or TRBV6-3 to TRBJ1-5, with 11 bases aligning to TRBD1. The J segment lost 5 bases and the V segment lost 8 bases, leaving 8 bases of the junction unmatched. The CDR3 totals 15 residues. Germline V gene data show CDR1 as MNHEY and CDR2 as SVGEGT. CDR3 sequence: CASSSRDRGYQPQHF. The CDR3 bases are TGTGCCAGCTCTTCCCGGGACAGGGGGTATCAGCCCCAGCATTTT.

This clonotype was found many times. The chain combines TRBV27 with TRBJ1-1; no firm D call. The V and J ends lost 6 bases and 2 bases respectively, with 19 bases between them. Germline V CDR1 and CDR2: MNHEY, SMNVEV (reference sequence). The CDR3 has 16 amino acids. CDR3 residues: CASRPNGGLVNTEAFF. For the CDR3, the DNA is TGTGCCAGCAGGCCTAACGGTGGGTTAGTAAACACTGAAGCTTTCTTT.

This clonotype appeared a few times. The chain employs TRBV18 and TRBJ2-3; 9 bases map to TRBD2. CDR3 size: 18 residues. CDR1 KGHSH and CDR2 LQKENI come from the germline V gene. Trimming cost V 2 bases and J 0 bases; bases outside gene matches: 9. In DNA, the CDR3 is TGTGCCAGCTCACCATCAATACTAGCGGGCCTTAGCACAGATACGCAGTATTTT. As protein: CASSPSILAGLSTDTQYF.

The rearrangement uses TRBV28 and TRBJ2-1, with TRBD1 identical over 10 bases. With 6 bases clipped from V and 6 bases from J, the junction kept 5 bases outside the gene matches. CDR3 length: 14 residues. The V gene's germline CDR1 is MDHEN and CDR2 SYDVKM. CDR3 in amino acids: CASSPGQGFNEQFF. In DNA, the CDR3 is TGTGCCAGCAGCCCGGGACAGGGGTTCAATGAGCAGTTCTTC.

The rearrangement links TRBV2 to TRBJ2-5, with D maybe TRBD1 (6 bases). Between the trimmed V and J ends, which lost 2 bases and 5 bases, there was a span of 9 bases. Germline V gene lookup returns CDR1 SNHLY and CDR2 FYNNEI. The CDR3 runs 13 residues. The CDR3, as DNA: TGTGCCAGCAGTGAATACAGGGCTGAGACCCAGTACTTC. This gives the protein CASSEYRAETQYF.